This TCR beta chain was identified during a study of CD8 T cells in ankylosing spondylitis. This clonotype was counted ten times or more. Antigen specificity is unknown. MiXCR was run by TCRdb on the 5' RACE reads, yielding one entry per CDR3 protein. This sample yields approximately 440,000 distinct CDR3 sequences, of which 17% are seen a single time; 1% belongs to the top ten. Study-level points and caveats: Apparently characteristic of ankylosing spondylitis blood was a TCR beta motif (eight highly homologous variants).

The CDR3 length is 17 residues. Germline V gene lookup returns CDR1 MGHRA and CDR2 YSYEKL. V was pared by 1 base and J by 6 bases, with 8 bases of the junction left unmatched. This chain uses TRBV4-1 with TRBJ2-3, with 12 bases that match TRBD2. Sequences were obtained from blood, either unsorted or a sorted T cell fraction (not recorded which). This receptor was identified in a male donor with ankylosing spondylitis. CDR3 amino acids: CASSQGASGGAIDTQYF. CDR3 sequence (DNA): TGCGCCAGCAGCCAAGGAGCTAGCGGGGGGGCGATTGATACGCAGTATTTT.